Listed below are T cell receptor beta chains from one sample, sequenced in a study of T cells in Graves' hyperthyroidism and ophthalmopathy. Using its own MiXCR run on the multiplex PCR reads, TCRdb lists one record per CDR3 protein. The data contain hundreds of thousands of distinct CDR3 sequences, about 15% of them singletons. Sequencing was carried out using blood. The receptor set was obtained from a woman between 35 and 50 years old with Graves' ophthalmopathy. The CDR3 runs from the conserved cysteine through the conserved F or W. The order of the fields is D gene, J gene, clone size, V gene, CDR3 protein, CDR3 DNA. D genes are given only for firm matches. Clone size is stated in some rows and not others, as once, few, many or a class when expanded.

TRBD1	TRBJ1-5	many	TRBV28	CASSSHGQGSHF	TGTGCCAGCAGTTCCCACGGACAGGGGTCGCATTTT
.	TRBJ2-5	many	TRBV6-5	CASNLHGPKGETQYF	TGTGCCAGCAATCTTCACGGACCGAAAGGAGAGACCCAGTACTTC
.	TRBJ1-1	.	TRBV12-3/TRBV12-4	CASRLGGTEAFF	TGTGCCAGCAGACTCGGGGGAACTGAAGCTTTCTTT
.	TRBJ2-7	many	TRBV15	CATSMRRSSYEQYF	TGTGCCACCAGCATGAGGCGGAGCTCCTACGAGCAGTACTTC
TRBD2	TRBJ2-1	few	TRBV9	CASSDSGSSYNEQFF	TGTGCCAGCAGCGACAGCGGGAGCTCCTACAATGAGCAGTTCTTC
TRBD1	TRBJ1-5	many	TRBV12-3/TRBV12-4	CASSLSRTGRIQPQHF	TGTGCCAGCAGTTTAAGTAGGACAGGGAGAATTCAGCCCCAGCATTTT
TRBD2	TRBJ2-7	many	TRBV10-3	CAISARAGVDEQYF	TGTGCCATCAGTGCTCGAGCGGGGGTCGACGAGCAGTACTTC
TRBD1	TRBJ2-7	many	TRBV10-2	CASGQGRTYEQYF	TGCGCCAGCGGACAGGGGAGGACCTACGAGCAGTACTTC
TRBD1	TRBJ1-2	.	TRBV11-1	CASSLAGQGSYTF	TGTGCCAGCAGCTTAGCGGGACAGGGGAGCTACACCTTC
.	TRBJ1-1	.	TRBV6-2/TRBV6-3	CASSYSTGQAGTNTEAFF	TGTGCCAGCAGTTACTCGACCGGGCAAGCAGGGACGAACACTGAAGCTTTCTTT
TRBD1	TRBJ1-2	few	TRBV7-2	CASSLQGAGRGYTF	TGTGCCAGCAGCTTACAGGGGGCAGGGAGAGGCTACACCTTC
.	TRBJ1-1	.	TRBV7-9	CASSRTDGNTEAFF	TGTGCCAGCAGCAGGACGGACGGGAACACTGAAGCTTTCTTT
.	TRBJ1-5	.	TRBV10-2	CASSDRLHQPQHF	TGCGCCAGCAGTGACAGGTTACATCAGCCCCAGCATTTT
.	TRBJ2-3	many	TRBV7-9	CASSLGTGTDTQYF	TGTGCCAGCAGCTTAGGGACAGGCACAGATACGCAGTATTTT
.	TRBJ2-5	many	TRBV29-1	CSVETDPGGSPQYF	TGCAGCGTTGAAACGGACCCAGGTGGGAGTCCCCAGTACTTC
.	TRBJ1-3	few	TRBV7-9	CASSANTIYF	TGTGCCAGCAGCGCAAACACCATATATTTT
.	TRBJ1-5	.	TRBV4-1	CASSQEVGGNQPQHF	TGCGCCAGCAGCCAGGAGGTAGGGGGCAATCAGCCCCAGCATTTT
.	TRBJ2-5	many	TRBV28	CASSFFGTSRGETQYF	TGTGCCAGCAGTTTTTTCGGGACTTCTAGGGGGGAGACCCAGTACTTC
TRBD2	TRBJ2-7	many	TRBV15	CATSRDRGLGFF	TGTGCCACCAGCAGAGATCGCGGACTAGGTTTTTTC
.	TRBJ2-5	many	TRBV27	CASSLYPGPIGETQYF	TGTGCCAGCAGTTTATACCCGGGACCCATAGGGGAGACCCAGTACTTC
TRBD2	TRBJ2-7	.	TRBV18	CASSPLFTGTSGSPYEQYF	TGTGCCAGCTCACCATTGTTCACAGGGACTAGCGGGAGTCCCTACGAGCAGTACTTC
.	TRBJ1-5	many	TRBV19	CASTPKGPPTNQPQHF	TGTGCCAGTACCCCCAAGGGGCCCCCAACCAATCAGCCCCAGCATTTT
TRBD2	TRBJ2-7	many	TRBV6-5	CASSLKGGGSSYEQYF	TGTGCCAGCAGTTTGAAGGGCGGGGGTAGCTCCTACGAGCAGTACTTC
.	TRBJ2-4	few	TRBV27	CASKGILGKNIQYF	TGTGCCAGCAAGGGTATTTTGGGCAAAAACATTCAGTACTTC
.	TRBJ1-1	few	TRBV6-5	CASSSITGSAFF	TGTGCCAGCAGTTCCATAACGGGTTCAGCTTTCTTT
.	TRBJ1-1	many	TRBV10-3	CATRTGRMNTEAFF	TGTGCCACCCGGACCGGGCGGATGAACACTGAAGCTTTCTTT
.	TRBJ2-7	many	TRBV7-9	CASSSQRGTGRSEQYF	TGTGCCAGCAGCTCCCAACGGGGCACAGGAAGGTCCGAGCAGTACTTC
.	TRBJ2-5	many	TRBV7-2	CASSLPDAQETQYF	TGTGCCAGCAGCTTACCGGACGCTCAAGAGACCCAGTACTTC
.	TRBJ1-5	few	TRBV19	CASTSRGPYLYSNQPQHF	TGTGCCAGTACCTCCCGGGGCCCTTATCTCTATAGCAATCAGCCCCAGCATTTT
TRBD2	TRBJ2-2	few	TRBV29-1	CSVVIAGSGELFF	TGCAGCGTTGTAATAGCGGGATCCGGGGAGCTGTTTTTT
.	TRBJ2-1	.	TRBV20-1	CSGLRDLSDNEQFF	TGCAGTGGGCTTAGGGACCTCAGTGACAATGAGCAGTTCTTC
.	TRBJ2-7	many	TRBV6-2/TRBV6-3	CASSSPPDLNYEQYF	TGTGCCAGCAGTTCCCCACCGGACCTAAACTACGAGCAGTACTTC
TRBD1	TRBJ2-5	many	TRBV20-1	CSAETGEKGSETQYF	TGCAGTGCCGAGACAGGGGAAAAGGGTTCGGAGACCCAGTACTTC
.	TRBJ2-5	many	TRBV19	CASSPIWDTSEETQYF	TGTGCCAGTAGCCCCATATGGGATACTAGTGAAGAGACCCAGTACTTC
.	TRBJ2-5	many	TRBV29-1	CSAGSQETQYF	TGCAGCGCGGGATCCCAAGAGACCCAGTACTTC
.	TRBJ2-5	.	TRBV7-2	CASSLGNQGETQYF	TGTGCCAGCAGCCTAGGGAACCAGGGGGAGACCCAGTACTTC
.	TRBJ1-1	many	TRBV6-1	CASSDPVVEAFF	TGTGCCAGCAGTGACCCGGTGGTGGAAGCTTTCTTT
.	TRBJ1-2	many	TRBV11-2	CASSPLSGGDYGYTF	TGTGCCAGCAGCCCCCTTTCCGGAGGGGACTATGGCTACACCTTC